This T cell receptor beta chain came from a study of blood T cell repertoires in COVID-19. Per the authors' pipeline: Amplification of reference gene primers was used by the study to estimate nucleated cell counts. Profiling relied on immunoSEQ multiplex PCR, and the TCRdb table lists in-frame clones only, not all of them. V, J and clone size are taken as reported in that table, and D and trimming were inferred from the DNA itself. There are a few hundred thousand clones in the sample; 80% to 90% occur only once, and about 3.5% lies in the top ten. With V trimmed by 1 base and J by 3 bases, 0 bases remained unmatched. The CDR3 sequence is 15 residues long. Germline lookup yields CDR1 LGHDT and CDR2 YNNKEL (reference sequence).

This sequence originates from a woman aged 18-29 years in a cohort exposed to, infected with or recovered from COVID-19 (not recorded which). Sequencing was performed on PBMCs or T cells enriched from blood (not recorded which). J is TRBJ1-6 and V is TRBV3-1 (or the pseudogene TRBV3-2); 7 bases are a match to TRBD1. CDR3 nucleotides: TGTGCCAGCAGCCAAGGGGACAGCTATAATTCACCCCTCCACTTT. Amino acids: CASSQGDSYNSPLHF.